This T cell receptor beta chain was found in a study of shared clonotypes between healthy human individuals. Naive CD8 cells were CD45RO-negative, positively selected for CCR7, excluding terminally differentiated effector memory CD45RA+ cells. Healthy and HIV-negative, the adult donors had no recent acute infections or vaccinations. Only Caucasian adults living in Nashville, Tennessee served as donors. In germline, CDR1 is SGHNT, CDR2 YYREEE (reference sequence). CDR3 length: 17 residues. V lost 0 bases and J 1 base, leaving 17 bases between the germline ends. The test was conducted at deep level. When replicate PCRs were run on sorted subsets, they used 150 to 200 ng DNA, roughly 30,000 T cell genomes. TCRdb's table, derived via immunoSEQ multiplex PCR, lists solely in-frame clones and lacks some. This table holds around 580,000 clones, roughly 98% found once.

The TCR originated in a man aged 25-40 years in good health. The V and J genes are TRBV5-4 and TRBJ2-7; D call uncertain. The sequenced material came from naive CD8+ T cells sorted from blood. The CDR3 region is CASSLGDLGMTSYEQYF. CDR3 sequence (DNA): TGTGCCAGCAGCTTGGGCGATTTAGGGATGACTTCCTACGAGCAGTACTTC.